The sequence of this TCR beta chain was determined in a study of T cell clones after liver transplantation. Study-level background: Without induction therapy, subjects received standard immunosuppression until 12-24 months post-transplant.

Germline V CDR1 and CDR2: MNHEY, SVGAGI. The junction had 5 bases not matched to a gene; V was cut back by 6 bases and J by 4 bases. CDR3 length: 13 residues. Sequencing was performed with immunoSEQ multiplex PCR; in TCRdb, only in-frame clones are kept and a portion is missing. The sample lists 70,000 to 80,000 clones, around nine tenths occurring once. Sample: CD4+ T cells from blood, taken before liver transplant. The chain uses TRBV6-5 and TRBJ1-2; 7 positions agree with TRBD1. The TCR comes from a human donor who received a liver transplant. CDR3 sequence reads: CASSSDRAYGYTF. The CDR3 nucleotides are TGTGCCAGCAGCTCAGACAGGGCCTATGGCTACACCTTC.